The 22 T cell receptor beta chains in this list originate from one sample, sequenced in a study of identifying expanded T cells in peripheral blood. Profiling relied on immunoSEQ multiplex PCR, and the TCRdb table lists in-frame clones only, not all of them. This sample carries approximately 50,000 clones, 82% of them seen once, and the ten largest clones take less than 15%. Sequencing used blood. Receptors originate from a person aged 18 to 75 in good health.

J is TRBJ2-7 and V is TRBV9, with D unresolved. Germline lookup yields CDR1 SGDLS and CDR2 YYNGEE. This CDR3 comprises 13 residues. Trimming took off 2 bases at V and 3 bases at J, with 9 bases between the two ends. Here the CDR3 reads CASSVGDLYEQYF. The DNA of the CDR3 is TGTGCCAGCAGCGTGGGCGATCTCTACGAGCAGTACTTC.

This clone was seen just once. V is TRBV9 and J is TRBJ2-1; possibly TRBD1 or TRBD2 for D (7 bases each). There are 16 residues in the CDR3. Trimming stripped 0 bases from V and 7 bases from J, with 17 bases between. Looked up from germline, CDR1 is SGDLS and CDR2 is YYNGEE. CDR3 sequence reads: CASSVGEGANWNEQFF. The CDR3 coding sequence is TGTGCCAGCAGCGTAGGGGAGGGGGCTAATTGGAATGAGCAGTTCTTC.

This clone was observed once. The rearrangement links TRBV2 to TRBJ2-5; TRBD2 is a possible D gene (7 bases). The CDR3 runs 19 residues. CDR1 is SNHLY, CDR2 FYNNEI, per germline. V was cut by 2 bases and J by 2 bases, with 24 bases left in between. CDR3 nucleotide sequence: TGTGCCAGCAGTGAAAGGGGTCCACGTTGGGCGGGGGCGCAAGAGACCCAGTACTTC. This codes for CASSERGPRWAGAQETQYF.

As DNA, the CDR3 is TGTGCCAGCAGCTCGGATGTGGGAAAAGCTTTCTTT. It translates to CASSSDVGKAFF. This chain joins TRBV7-6 and TRBJ1-1; D gene ambiguous. Germline V CDR1 and CDR2: SGHVS, FNYEAQ. This CDR3 region has 12 residues. V lost 4 bases, J lost 9 bases, and 12 bases lay in between.

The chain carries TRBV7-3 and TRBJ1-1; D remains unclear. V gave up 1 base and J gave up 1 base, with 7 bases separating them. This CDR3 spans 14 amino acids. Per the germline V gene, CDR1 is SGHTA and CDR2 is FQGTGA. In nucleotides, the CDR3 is TGTGCCAGCAGCTTAAAGGCCGGGAACACTGAAGCTTTCTTT. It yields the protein CASSLKAGNTEAFF.

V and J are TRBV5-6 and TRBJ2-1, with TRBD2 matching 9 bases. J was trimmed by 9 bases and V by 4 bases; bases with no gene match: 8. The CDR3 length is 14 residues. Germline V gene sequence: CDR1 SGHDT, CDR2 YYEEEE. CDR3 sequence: CASSGRTSVGEQFF. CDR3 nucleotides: TGTGCCAGCAGCGGCCGGACTAGCGTCGGTGAGCAGTTCTTC.

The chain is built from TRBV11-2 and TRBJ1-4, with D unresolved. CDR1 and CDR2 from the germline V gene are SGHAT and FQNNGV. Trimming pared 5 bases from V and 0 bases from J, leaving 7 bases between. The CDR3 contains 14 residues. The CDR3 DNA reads TGTGCCAGCAGCCTCCGATCAACTAATGAAAAACTGTTTTTT. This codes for CASSLRSTNEKLFF. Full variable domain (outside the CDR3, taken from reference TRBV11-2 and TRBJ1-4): EAGVAQSPRYKIIEKRQSVAFWCNPISGHATLYWYQQILGQGPKLLIQFQNNGVVDDSQLPKDRFSAERLKGVDSTLKIQPAKLEDSAVYLCASSLRSTNEKLFFGSGTQLSVL.

The chain's CDR3 is CASSSEYRTEAFF. The DNA for the CDR3 is TGTGCCAGCAGTTCGGAATATAGGACTGAAGCTTTCTTT. This sequence joins TRBV6-5 and TRBJ1-1; D unresolved. Germline assignment: CDR1 MNHEY and CDR2 SVGAGI. CDR3 length: 13 residues. Deletions cut 4 bases from V and 5 bases from J, with 11 bases between.

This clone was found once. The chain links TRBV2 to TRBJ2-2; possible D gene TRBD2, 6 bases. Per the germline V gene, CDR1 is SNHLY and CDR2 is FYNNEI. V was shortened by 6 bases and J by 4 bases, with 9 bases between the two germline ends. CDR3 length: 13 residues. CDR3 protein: CASRDYSTGELFF. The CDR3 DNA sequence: TGTGCCAGCAGGGACTATAGCACCGGGGAGCTGTTTTTT.

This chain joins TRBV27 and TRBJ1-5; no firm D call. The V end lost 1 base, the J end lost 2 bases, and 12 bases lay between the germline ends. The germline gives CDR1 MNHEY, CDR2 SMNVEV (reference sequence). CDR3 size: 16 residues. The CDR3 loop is CASSLYLGLGNQPQHF. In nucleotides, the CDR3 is TGTGCCAGCAGTTTATACCTAGGGCTCGGCAATCAGCCCCAGCATTTT.

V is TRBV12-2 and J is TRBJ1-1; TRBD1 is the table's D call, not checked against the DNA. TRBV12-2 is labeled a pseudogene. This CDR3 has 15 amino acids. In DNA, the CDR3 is TGTGCAAGTCGCCTCGTGAAGGGGGCGCCCACTGAAGCTTTCTTT. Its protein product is CASRLVKGAPTEAFF.

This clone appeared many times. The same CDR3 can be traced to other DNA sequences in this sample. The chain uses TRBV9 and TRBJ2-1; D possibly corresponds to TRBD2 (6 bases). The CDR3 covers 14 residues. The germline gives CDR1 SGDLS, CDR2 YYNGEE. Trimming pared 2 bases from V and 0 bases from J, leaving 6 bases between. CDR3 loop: CASSVGSSYNEQFF. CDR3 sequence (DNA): TGTGCCAGCAGCGTCGGGAGCTCCTACAATGAGCAGTTCTTC.

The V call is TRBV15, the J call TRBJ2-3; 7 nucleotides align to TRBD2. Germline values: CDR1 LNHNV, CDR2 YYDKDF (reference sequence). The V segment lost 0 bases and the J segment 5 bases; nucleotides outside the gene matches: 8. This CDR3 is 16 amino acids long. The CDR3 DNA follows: TGTGCCACCAGCAGAGATCCCAGCGGGAAGGTAGATACGCAGTATTTT. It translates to CATSRDPSGKVDTQYF.

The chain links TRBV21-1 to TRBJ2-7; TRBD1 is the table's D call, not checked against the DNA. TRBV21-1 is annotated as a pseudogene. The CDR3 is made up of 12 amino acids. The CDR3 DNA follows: TGTGCCCAGCAGGACAGGGCGGACGAGCAGTACGTC. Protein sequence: CAQQDRADEQYV.

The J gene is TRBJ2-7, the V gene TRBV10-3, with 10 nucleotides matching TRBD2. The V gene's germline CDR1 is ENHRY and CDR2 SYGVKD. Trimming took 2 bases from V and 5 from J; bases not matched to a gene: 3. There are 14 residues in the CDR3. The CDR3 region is CAISELAGENEQYF. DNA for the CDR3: TGTGCCATCAGTGAGCTAGCGGGAGAGAACGAGCAGTACTTC.

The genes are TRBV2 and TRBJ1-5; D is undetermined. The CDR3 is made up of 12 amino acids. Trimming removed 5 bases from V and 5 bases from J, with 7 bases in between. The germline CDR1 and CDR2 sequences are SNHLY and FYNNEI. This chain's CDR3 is CASSRQYQPQHF. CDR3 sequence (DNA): TGTGCCAGCAGTCGACAATATCAGCCCCAGCATTTT.

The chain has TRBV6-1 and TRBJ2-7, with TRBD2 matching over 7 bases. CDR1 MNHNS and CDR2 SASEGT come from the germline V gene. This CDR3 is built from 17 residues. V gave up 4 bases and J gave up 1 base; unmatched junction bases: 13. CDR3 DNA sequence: TGTGCCAGCAGTGGAGCTATGCCGGGACTACTTTCCTACGAGCAGTACTTC. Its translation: CASSGAMPGLLSYEQYF.

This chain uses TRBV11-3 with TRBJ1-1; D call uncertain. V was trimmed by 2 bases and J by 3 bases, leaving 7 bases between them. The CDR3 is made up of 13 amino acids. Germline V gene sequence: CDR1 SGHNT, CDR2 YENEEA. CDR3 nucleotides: TGTGCCAGCAGCTTAATGACTGACACTGAAGCTTTCTTT. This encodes CASSLMTDTEAFF. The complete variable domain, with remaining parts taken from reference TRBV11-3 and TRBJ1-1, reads EAGVVQSPRYKIIEKKQPVAFWCNPISGHNTLYWYLQNLGQGPELLIRYENEEAVDDSQLPKDRFSAERLKGVDSTLKIQPAELGDSAVYLCASSLMTDTEAFFGQGTRLTVV.

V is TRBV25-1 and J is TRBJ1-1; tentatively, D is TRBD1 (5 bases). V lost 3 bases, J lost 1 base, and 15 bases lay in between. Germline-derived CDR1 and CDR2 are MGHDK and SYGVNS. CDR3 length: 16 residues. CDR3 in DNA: TGTGCCAGCAGTGAGTGGGGGGGGTCAGAGAACACTGAAGCTTTCTTT. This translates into CASSEWGGSENTEAFF.

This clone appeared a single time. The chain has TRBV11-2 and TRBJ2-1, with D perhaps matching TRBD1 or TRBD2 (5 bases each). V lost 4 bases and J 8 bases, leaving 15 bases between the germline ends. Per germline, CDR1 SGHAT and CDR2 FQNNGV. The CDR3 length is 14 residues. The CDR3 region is CASSYPGTRHEQFF. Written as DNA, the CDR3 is TGTGCCAGCAGCTATCCGGGGACCAGGCATGAGCAGTTCTTC.

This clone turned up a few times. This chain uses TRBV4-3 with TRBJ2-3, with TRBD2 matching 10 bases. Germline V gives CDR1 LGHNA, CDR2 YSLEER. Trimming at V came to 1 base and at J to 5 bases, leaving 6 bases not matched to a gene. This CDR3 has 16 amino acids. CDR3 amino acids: CASSQAGSGREDTQYF. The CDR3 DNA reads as TGCGCCAGCAGCCAAGCAGGCAGCGGGAGGGAAGATACGCAGTATTTT.

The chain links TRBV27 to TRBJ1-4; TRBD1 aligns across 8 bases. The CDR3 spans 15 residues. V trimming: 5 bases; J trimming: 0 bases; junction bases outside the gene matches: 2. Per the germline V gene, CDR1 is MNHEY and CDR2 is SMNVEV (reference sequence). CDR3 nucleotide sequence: TGTGCCAGCAGTGCGGACAGGGCAACTAATGAAAAACTGTTTTTT. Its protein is CASSADRATNEKLFF.